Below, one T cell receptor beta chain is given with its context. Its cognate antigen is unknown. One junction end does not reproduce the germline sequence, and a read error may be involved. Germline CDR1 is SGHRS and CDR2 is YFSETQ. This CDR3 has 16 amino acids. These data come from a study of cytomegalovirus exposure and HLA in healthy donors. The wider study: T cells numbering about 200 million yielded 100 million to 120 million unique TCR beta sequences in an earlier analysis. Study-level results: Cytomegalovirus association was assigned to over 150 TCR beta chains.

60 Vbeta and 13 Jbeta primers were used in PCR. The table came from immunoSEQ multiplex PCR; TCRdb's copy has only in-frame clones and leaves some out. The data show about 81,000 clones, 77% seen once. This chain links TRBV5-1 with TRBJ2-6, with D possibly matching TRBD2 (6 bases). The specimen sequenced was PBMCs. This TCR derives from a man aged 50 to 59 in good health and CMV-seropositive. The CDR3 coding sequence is TGCGCCAGCAGCTCGACTAGTAACTCTGGGGCCAACGGCCTGACTTTC. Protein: CASSSTSNSGANGLTF.